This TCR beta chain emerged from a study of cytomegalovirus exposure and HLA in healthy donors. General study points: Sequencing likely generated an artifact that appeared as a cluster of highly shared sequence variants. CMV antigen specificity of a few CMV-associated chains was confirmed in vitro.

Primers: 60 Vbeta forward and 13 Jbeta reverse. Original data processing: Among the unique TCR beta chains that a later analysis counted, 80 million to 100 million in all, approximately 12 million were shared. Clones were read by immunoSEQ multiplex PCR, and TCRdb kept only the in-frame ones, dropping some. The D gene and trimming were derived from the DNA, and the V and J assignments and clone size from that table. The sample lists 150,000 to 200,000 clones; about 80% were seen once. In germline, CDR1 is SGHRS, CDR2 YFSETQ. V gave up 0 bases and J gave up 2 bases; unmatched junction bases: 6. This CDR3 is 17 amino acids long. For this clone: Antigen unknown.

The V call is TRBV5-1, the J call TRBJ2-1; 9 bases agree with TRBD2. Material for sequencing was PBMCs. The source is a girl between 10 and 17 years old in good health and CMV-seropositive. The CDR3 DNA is TGCGCCAGCAGCTTGGCCTCGGCGGGAGGGCCCTACAATGAGCAGTTCTTC. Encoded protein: CASSLASAGGPYNEQFF.